The 14 T cell receptor beta chains in this list originate from one sample, sequenced in a study of metastatic and nonmetastatic thyroid tumors. TCRdb re-analyzed the PCR reads through MiXCR. The data contain some 34,000 clones, roughly 20% of them seen just once; the ten biggest clones take up roughly 16%. There were no patients who had received any treatment before thyroid surgery. The specimen was blood. All receptors come from a female donor with papillary thyroid cancer or a benign thyroid nodule (not recorded which). Some clones in this sample may be carry-over from other donors' samples.

This clone was seen only a few times. Since a much larger clone is just one base distant, this may be a read error. The V gene is TRBV10-3, the J gene TRBJ2-3; D is possibly TRBD2 (6 bases). CDR1 ENHRY and CDR2 SYGVKD come from the germline V gene. V lost 6 bases, J lost 7 bases, and 17 bases lay in between. The CDR3 extends over 14 amino acids. CDR3 in DNA: TGTGCCATCAGACCCTCGCGGGAAGGCTATACGCAGTATTTT. It encodes CAIRPSREGYTQYF.

The sample holds many counts of this clone. The chain is built from TRBV27 and TRBJ2-3; the D is unclear. The germline V gene encodes CDR1 MNHEY and CDR2 SMNVEV (reference sequence). Trimming took off 2 bases at V and 1 base at J, with 4 bases between the two ends. This CDR3 is 13 amino acids long. This chain's CDR3 is CASSLHRTDTQYF. CDR3 DNA sequence: TGTGCCAGCAGTTTACACCGCACAGATACGCAGTATTTT.

J is TRBJ2-3 and V is TRBV11-3; 7 bases line up with TRBD2. Trimming removed 8 bases from V and 0 bases from J; junction bases left unmatched: 5. The CDR3 consists of 14 residues. Germline loops: CDR1 SGHNT, CDR2 YENEEA. The CDR3: CASGGGTSTDTQYF. For the CDR3, the DNA is TGTGCCAGCGGGGGGGGAACTAGCACAGATACGCAGTATTTT.

This clone was seen repeatedly, ten times or more. This sequence joins TRBV4-1 and TRBJ1-1, with a weak D call TRBD1 (6 bases). V lost 1 base and J lost 6, with 12 bases in between. The germline V gene has CDR1 MGHRA and CDR2 YSYEKL. The CDR3 spans 14 residues. CDR3 loop: CASSQAGVGAEAFF. CDR3 nucleotides: TGCGCCAGCAGCCAAGCAGGGGTGGGGGCTGAAGCTTTCTTT.

This clone was seen only a few times. This may stem from a read error, because a much larger clone lies one nucleotide away. Different DNA sequences within this sample yield the same CDR3. The chain is built from TRBV6-1 and TRBJ2-3, with D perhaps TRBD2 (5 bases). CDR1 and CDR2 from the germline V gene are MNHNS and SASEGT. The length of the CDR3 is 14 residues. The CDR3 bases are TGTGCCAGCAGCGCTGGGAGTTACACAGACACGCAGTATTTT. Amino acid sequence: CASSAGSYTDTQYF.

A few counts support this clone. The chain links TRBV6-2 or TRBV6-3 to TRBJ2-3; no reliable D call. There are 12 residues in the CDR3. Germline CDR1 is MNHEY and CDR2 is SVGEGT. V was shortened by 5 bases and J by 5 bases, with 8 bases between the two germline ends. In DNA, the CDR3 is TGTGCCAGCAGTAGCGAAGGAGATACGCAGTATTTT. Protein: CASSSEGDTQYF.

This clone was detected ten times or more. The chain carries TRBV2 and TRBJ2-7, with unresolved D. TRBJ2-1 explains the end of the DNA better; the J call may be wrong. Germline V CDR1 and CDR2: SNHLY, FYNNEI. The CDR3 is 11 amino acids. DNA for the CDR3: TGTGCCAGCAGTCTGACCTACGAGCAGTTCTTC. As protein: CASSLTYEQFF.

This clone was counted many times. The genes are TRBV28 and TRBJ1-3; D remains ambiguous. Germline V gives CDR1 MDHEN, CDR2 SYDVKM. The CDR3 consists of 15 residues. V lost 4 bases and J lost 4, with 14 bases in between. The CDR3 is CASSSQYPSGNTIYF. The CDR3 DNA reads as TGTGCCAGCAGTTCCCAATACCCCTCCGGAAACACCATATATTTT.

At least ten counts were recorded for this clone. This chain links TRBV30 with TRBJ1-6; no definite D call. Deletions cut 0 bases from V and 6 bases from J, with 6 bases between. This CDR3 region has 13 residues. CDR1 is GTSNPN, CDR2 SVGIG, per germline (reference sequence). In DNA, the CDR3 is TGTGCCTGGAGTGTTGGCGGTAATTCACCCCTCCACTTT. It yields the protein CAWSVGGNSPLHF.

This clone was seen many times. The CDR3 reads CAWRGAFSSYEQYF. The DNA for the CDR3 is TGTGCCTGGAGGGGGGCTTTCAGCTCCTACGAGCAGTACTTC. The rearrangement joins TRBV30 to TRBJ2-7; weak D call: TRBD1 (6 bases). V shed 3 bases and J shed 0 bases, with 12 bases lying between them. This CDR3 is 14 amino acids long. The germline V gene has CDR1 GTSNPN and CDR2 SVGIG (reference sequence).

This clone came up many times. The sample carries other DNA sequences with the same CDR3. The chain employs TRBV28 and TRBJ2-2; 7 bases align to TRBD2. The CDR3 length is 16 residues. Germline V gives CDR1 MDHEN, CDR2 SYDVKM. After removal of 3 bases from V and 5 bases from J, the junction contained 9 bases not matched to a gene. The chain's CDR3 is CASSLWAVGGTGELFF. CDR3 bases: TGTGCCAGCAGTTTGTGGGCGGTCGGGGGGACCGGGGAGCTGTTTTTT.

The genes are TRBV6-4 and TRBJ2-1; 11 nucleotides align to TRBD2. J was trimmed by 9 bases and V by 3 bases; bases with no gene match: 7. CDR3 length: 15 residues. Germline V CDR1 and CDR2: MRHNA, SNTAGT. DNA for the CDR3: TGTGCCAGCAGTGAAGGGACTAGCGGATTCGCTGAGCAGTTCTTC. Translated, it gives CASSEGTSGFAEQFF.

The J gene is TRBJ2-3, the V gene TRBV11-1; a possible D gene is TRBD2 (6 bases). This CDR3 has 16 residues. V dropped 5 bases and J dropped 4 bases, with 19 bases sitting between them. Per the germline V gene, CDR1 is SGHAT and CDR2 is FQDESV (reference sequence). CDR3 sequence: CASSLGFSSSADTQYF. In DNA, the CDR3 is TGTGCCAGCAGCCTGGGGTTCAGTTCTAGCGCAGATACGCAGTATTTT.

A remark on this clone: This likely comes from a read error, as the CDR3 has no conserved phenylalanine or tryptophan at its end. Distinct nucleotide sequences in the sample also encode this CDR3. CDR3 region: CASSLSRNEQYL. The CDR3 region has the DNA TGTGCCAGCAGCCTGAGTCGAAACGAGCAGTACCTT. J is TRBJ2-7 and V is TRBV11-1; no clear D. Per germline, CDR1 SGHAT and CDR2 FQDESV (reference sequence). Trimming pared 5 bases from V and 5 bases from J, leaving 10 bases between. The CDR3 has 12 amino acids.